These 13 T cell receptor beta chains came from one sample sequenced in a study of radiation and T cells in renal cell carcinoma. The sample's time point: blood 2 weeks post-SBRT. As for treatment: 15 Gy SBRT to primary tumor, nephrectomy 4 weeks later. The method was immunoSEQ multiplex PCR; TCRdb's version includes in-frame clones alone and lacks a portion of them. The sample consists of roughly 130,000 clones, more than 75% of them appearing once. The sample consisted of blood, taken from a patient whose treatment included radiotherapy and nephrectomy. These receptors were obtained from a woman aged 70-85 years with renal cell carcinoma.

The V and J genes are TRBV10-3 and TRBJ1-2; a weak D match, TRBD1 (5 bases). This CDR3 region has 15 residues. Germline-derived CDR1 and CDR2 are ENHRY and SYGVKD. The V and J ends lost 1 base and 7 bases respectively, with 16 bases between them. The CDR3 here is CAISEFSVGRPGYTF. CDR3 nucleotides: TGTGCCATCAGTGAGTTCAGCGTGGGGCGCCCTGGCTACACCTTC.

The V and J genes are TRBV5-1 and TRBJ2-1, with TRBD2 matching over 7 bases. Germline-derived CDR1 and CDR2 are SGHRS and YFSETQ. The CDR3 has 16 amino acids. J gave up 9 bases and V 5 bases, and 17 bases lay outside the gene matches. This CDR3 is CASSPGGDGGGVEQFF. The DNA for the CDR3 is TGCGCCAGCAGTCCGGGCGGGGACGGCGGGGGAGTTGAGCAGTTCTTC.

This chain connects TRBV7-9 to TRBJ1-1; TRBD1 aligns across 9 bases. J was trimmed by 6 bases and V by 3 bases; bases with no gene match: 5. CDR3 length: 14 amino acids. Germline V CDR1 and CDR2: SEHNR, FQNEAQ (reference sequence). The CDR3 DNA is TGTGCCAGCAGCTTCCAGGACAGGGGACCTGAAGCTTTCTTT. Protein product: CASSFQDRGPEAFF.

V and J are TRBV27 and TRBJ2-3; 8 bases are a match to TRBD1. J lost 3 bases, V lost 5 bases, and 16 bases had no gene match. The CDR3 spans 18 residues. Germline lookup yields CDR1 MNHEY and CDR2 SMNVEV (reference sequence). The CDR3 sequence is CASSQTPQGQGRTDTQYF. The CDR3 coding sequence is TGTGCCAGCAGTCAGACCCCGCAAGGACAGGGAAGAACAGATACGCAGTATTTT.

Here the CDR3 DNA reads TGTGCCAGTAGTCAACGGGCTTACGAGCAGTACTTC. Translating gives CASSQRAYEQYF. The rearrangement links TRBV19 to TRBJ2-7, with D unclear. CDR1 LNHDA and CDR2 SQIVND come from the germline V gene (reference sequence). CDR3 length equals 12 residues. Trimming removed 5 bases at V and 4 bases at J, with 9 bases between.

The V call is TRBV6-5, the J call TRBJ1-4; D gene ambiguous. The V gene's germline CDR1 is MNHEY and CDR2 SVGAGI. The CDR3 has 15 amino acids. The V gene lost 0 bases and the J gene lost 8 bases, with 13 bases spanning the gap. CDR3 sequence: CASSYSSRVGEKLFF. CDR3 DNA sequence: TGTGCCAGCAGTTACTCGAGCCGGGTAGGCGAAAAACTGTTTTTT.

The rearrangement uses TRBV4-3 and TRBJ2-1; D could derive from TRBD1 or TRBD2 (5 bases each). This CDR3 region has 14 residues. The V end was cut by 0 bases, the J end by 9 bases, with 12 bases between. Germline V gene sequence: CDR1 LGHNA, CDR2 YSLEER. Here the CDR3 DNA reads TGCGCCAGCAGCCAAGATATCCGGGGACGTGAGCAGTTCTTC. Amino acids: CASSQDIRGREQFF.

J is TRBJ2-7 and V is TRBV7-2, with 9 bases matching TRBD2. Per germline, CDR1 SGHTA and CDR2 FQGNSA. Unmatched junction bases numbered 7, after V lost 6 bases and J lost 4 bases. This CDR3 is 14 amino acids long. In DNA, the CDR3 is TGTGCCAGCAGTCTGCGGGGGGGCGGTTACGAGCAGTACTTC. Translation: CASSLRGGGYEQYF.

V and J are TRBV6-5 and TRBJ1-1; 11 nucleotides agree with TRBD1. The germline gives CDR1 MNHEY, CDR2 SVGAGI. The V and J ends lost 8 bases and 10 bases, in that order; junction bases with no gene match: 12. This CDR3 region has 14 residues. The CDR3 nucleotides are TGTGCCAGCGGGTCCCGGGACAGGGGGTTGAGAGCTTTCTTT. Its translation is CASGSRDRGLRAFF.

This clone has just one count. The junction and the germline gene differ at one end; a read error may be behind it. The chain is built from TRBV7-7 and TRBJ2-7; no clear D. The CDR3 is made up of 13 amino acids. Germline V gives CDR1 SSHAT, CDR2 FNYEAQ (reference sequence). CDR3 in DNA: TGTGCTAGCAGCTTATCCGAAACCTACGAGCAGTACTTC. Encoded protein: CASSLSETYEQYF.

The chain carries TRBV5-1 and TRBJ2-7, with 8 bases fitting TRBD1. In germline, CDR1 is SGHRS, CDR2 YFSETQ. The CDR3 has 13 residues. V was pared by 7 bases and J by 5 bases, with 8 bases of the junction left unmatched. CDR3 loop: CASSGQGSHEQYF. The CDR3 coding sequence is TGCGCCAGCTCAGGACAGGGCTCACACGAGCAGTACTTC.

The chain joins TRBV6-5 to TRBJ2-7, with D possibly matching TRBD2 (7 bases). Per the germline V gene, CDR1 is MNHEY and CDR2 is SVGAGI. The CDR3 length is 15 residues. Trimming removed 0 bases from V and 4 bases from J, with 13 bases in between. In DNA form, the CDR3 reads TGTGCCAGCAGTTACTCTACGGGGGGCGGTTACGAGCAGTACTTC. Amino acid sequence: CASSYSTGGGYEQYF.

This rearrangement joins TRBV5-6 to TRBJ1-1, with a weak D call TRBD1 (5 bases). Per the germline V gene, CDR1 is SGHDT and CDR2 is YYEEEE. Trimming cost V 4 bases and J 8 bases, with 21 bases left between them. This CDR3 region has 15 residues. The CDR3 nucleotides read TGTGCCAGCAGCAGAGCGGACATGATAAGGGTAGAAGCTTTCTTT. Protein: CASSRADMIRVEAFF.